These 21 T cell receptor beta chains share one sample of origin, sequenced in a study of blood T cell repertoires in COVID-19. Profiling relied on immunoSEQ multiplex PCR, and the TCRdb table lists in-frame clones only, not all of them. This table has about 160,000 clones, about nine tenths appearing once. Sequencing was performed on PBMCs or T cells enriched from blood (not recorded which). Receptor source: a woman between 40 and 55 years old who had been exposed to COVID-19.

This clone was counted a few times. V is TRBV7-2 and J is TRBJ2-5; the match to TRBD2 covers 9 bases. The CDR3 spans 14 residues. The germline gives CDR1 SGHTA, CDR2 FQGNSA. V lost 7 bases, J lost 1 base, and 4 bases stayed unmatched. In nucleotides, the CDR3 is TGTGCCAGCACTCTGCGGGGGGGCCAAGAGACCCAGTACTTC. Translating gives CASTLRGGQETQYF.

The chain uses TRBV3-1 (or the pseudogene TRBV3-2) and TRBJ2-3; 10 bases match TRBD2. This CDR3 contains 16 residues. The germline V gene encodes CDR1 LGHDT and CDR2 YNNKEL (reference sequence). J was trimmed by 4 bases and V by 4 bases; bases with no gene match: 8. DNA for the CDR3: TGTGCCAGCAGCCTCCTTAGCGGGGGGCTAGCAGATACGCAGTATTTT. It codes for CASSLLSGGLADTQYF.

The CDR3: CASSDGRGDTGELFF. CDR3 nucleotide sequence: TGTGCCAGCAGTGATGGCAGGGGCGACACCGGGGAGCTGTTTTTT. This chain connects TRBV6-4 to TRBJ2-2; tentatively, D is TRBD1 (6 bases). Germline assignment: CDR1 MRHNA and CDR2 SNTAGT. This CDR3 comprises 15 residues. Between the trimmed V and J ends, which lost 3 bases and 3 bases, there was a span of 11 bases.

V and J are TRBV27 and TRBJ2-5; possibly TRBD2 for D (5 bases). V dropped 4 bases and J dropped 4 bases, with 13 bases sitting between them. The CDR3 is made up of 14 amino acids. The V gene's germline CDR1 is MNHEY and CDR2 SMNVEV (reference sequence). In DNA form, the CDR3 reads TGTGCCAGCAGTTACCGCGGGCGGACAGAGACCCAGTACTTC. Its translation: CASSYRGRTETQYF.

The CDR3 here is CASSFGQFNQPQHF. The CDR3 nucleotides read TGTGCCAGCAGCTTTGGACAGTTCAATCAGCCCCAGCATTTT. The genes are TRBV7-9 and TRBJ1-5; D may be TRBD1 (6 bases). Germline-derived CDR1 and CDR2 are SEHNR and FQNEAQ (reference sequence). The germline V and J ends were trimmed by 3 bases and 3 bases, with 9 bases remaining between them. The CDR3 length is 14 residues. The full variable domain, completed using reference TRBV7-9 and TRBJ1-5, is DTGVSQNPRHKITKRGQNVTFRCDPISEHNRLYWYRQTLGQGPEFLTYFQNEAQLEKSRLLSDRFSAERPKGSFSTLEIQRTEQGDSAMYLCASSFGQFNQPQHFGDGTRLSIL.

The J gene is TRBJ1-3, the V gene TRBV28, with a tentative D call TRBD1 (6 bases). Germline lookup yields CDR1 MDHEN and CDR2 SYDVKM. The length of the CDR3 is 13 residues. The ends were cut back, 7 bases at V and 2 bases at J, with 9 bases in the middle. The CDR3 DNA sequence: TGTGCCAGCACCCACAGGGCTGGAAACACCATATATTTT. Its protein is CASTHRAGNTIYF. The full variable domain, its missing parts supplied by reference TRBV28 and TRBJ1-3, is DVKVTQSSRYLVKRTGEKVFLECVQDMDHENMFWYRQDPGLGLRLIYFSYDVKMKEKGDIPEGYSVSREKKERFSLILESASTNQTSMYLCASTHRAGNTIYFGEGSWLTVV.

The V call is TRBV2, the J call TRBJ1-6, with 9 nucleotides matching TRBD1. The CDR3 is 15 residues long. Trimming removed 6 bases from V and 11 bases from J; junction bases left unmatched: 11. Germline assignment: CDR1 SNHLY and CDR2 FYNNEI. CDR3 nucleotides: TGTGCCAGCAGACCGGGACAGGGTTCATCTGCACCCCTCCACTTT. Translating it yields CASRPGQGSSAPLHF. Together with reference TRBV2 and TRBJ1-6, the CDR3 gives the full variable domain: EPEVTQTPSHQVTQMGQEVILRCVPISNHLYFYWYRQILGQKVEFLVSFYNNEISEKSEIFDDQFSVERPDGSNFTLKIRSTKLEDSAMYFCASRPGQGSSAPLHFGNGTRLTVT.

V and J are TRBV19 and TRBJ1-3; a possible D gene is TRBD1 (6 bases). Trimming removed 5 bases from V and 2 bases from J, with 10 bases in between. CDR3 size: 14 residues. CDR1 LNHDA and CDR2 SQIVND come from the germline V gene (reference sequence). The CDR3 DNA reads as TGTGCCAGTAGTCCCGGGACAACTGGAAACACCATATATTTT. Amino acid sequence: CASSPGTTGNTIYF.

The CDR3 bases are TGTGCCATCAGTGTCTTTGAAGGTGAGGGACACACCAAAACTGAAGCTTTCTTT. It yields the protein CAISVFEGEGHTKTEAFF. The rearrangement uses TRBV10-3 and TRBJ1-1; D perhaps matches TRBD1 (6 bases). Germline loops: CDR1 ENHRY, CDR2 SYGVKD. V gave up 4 bases and J gave up 5 bases, with 26 bases separating them. The CDR3 totals 18 residues.

In DNA form, the CDR3 reads TGTGCCAGCAGTCAGGACTTGGTACAAGAGACCCAGTACTTC. This codes for CASSQDLVQETQYF. The V call is TRBV3-1 (or the pseudogene TRBV3-2), the J call TRBJ2-5; tentatively, D is TRBD2 (5 bases). Trimming shortened V by 6 bases and J by 2 bases, and 13 bases separated the two germline ends. Germline V lookup: CDR1 LGHDT, CDR2 YNNKEL (reference sequence). The CDR3 covers 14 residues.

The rearrangement links TRBV6-5 to TRBJ1-4; a possible D gene is TRBD1 (6 bases). Germline values: CDR1 MNHEY, CDR2 SVGAGI. V was shortened by 6 bases and J by 1 base, with 9 bases between the two germline ends. There are 14 residues in the CDR3. CDR3 sequence reads: CASRQGGTNEKLFF. CDR3 coding DNA: TGTGCCAGCAGACAGGGCGGAACTAATGAAAAACTGTTTTTT.

This clone came up a few times. The V and J genes are TRBV2 and TRBJ1-2, with TRBD1 as a possible D gene (6 bases). The CDR3 runs to 14 residues. The germline V gene encodes CDR1 SNHLY and CDR2 FYNNEI. Trimming stripped 6 bases from V and 1 base from J, with 12 bases between. CDR3 loop: CASRVDRNNYGYTF. DNA of the CDR3: TGTGCCAGCAGAGTGGACAGAAATAACTATGGCTACACCTTC.

The table lists this clone with a count of one. The chain couples TRBV6-4 to TRBJ2-7, with 8 positions matching TRBD2. The J segment lost 0 bases and the V segment lost 6 bases, leaving 7 bases of the junction unmatched. Germline V lookup: CDR1 MRHNA, CDR2 SNTAGT. CDR3 size: 15 residues. The CDR3 loop is CASSRTSGISYEQYF. The CDR3 nucleotides are TGTGCCAGCAGCCGAACTAGCGGCATCTCCTACGAGCAGTACTTC.

The CDR3 coding sequence is TGCGCCAGCAGTTGGGACAGGGTCTCCGGCTACACCTTC. This codes for CASSWDRVSGYTF. The gene calls are TRBV4-3 and TRBJ1-2, with TRBD1 identical over 9 bases. Germline V lookup: CDR1 LGHNA, CDR2 YSLEER. Trimming cost V 6 bases and J 8 bases; bases outside gene matches: 7. This CDR3 comprises 13 residues.

The V gene is TRBV5-8, the J gene TRBJ1-5; 8 positions match TRBD1. The length of the CDR3 is 16 residues. Germline CDR1 is SGHTS and CDR2 is YDEGEE. V shed 4 bases, J shed 5 bases, and the junction held 11 bases outside the gene matches. The CDR3 loop is CASSPAGTGIYQPQHF. The DNA of the CDR3 is TGTGCCAGCAGCCCAGCCGGGACAGGAATTTATCAGCCCCAGCATTTT.

The chain couples TRBV9 to TRBJ1-1; D is perhaps TRBD1 (6 bases). V gave up 4 bases and J gave up 0 bases, with 19 bases separating them. Per the germline V gene, CDR1 is SGDLS and CDR2 is YYNGEE. The CDR3 covers 17 residues. The DNA for the CDR3 is TGTGCCAGCAGCCCACCCCCGGGGGGGGCGGTGAACACTGAAGCTTTCTTT. Protein product: CASSPPPGGAVNTEAFF.

The chain uses TRBV2 and TRBJ2-7; D not certain. Germline CDR1 and CDR2: SNHLY and FYNNEI. The CDR3 length is 10 residues. The germline V and J ends were trimmed by 7 bases and 6 bases, with 7 bases remaining between them. This chain's CDR3 is CASTSREQYF. CDR3 bases: TGTGCCAGCACGTCCCGCGAGCAGTACTTC. Variable domain in full (rest from reference TRBV2 and TRBJ2-7): EPEVTQTPSHQVTQMGQEVILRCVPISNHLYFYWYRQILGQKVEFLVSFYNNEISEKSEIFDDQFSVERPDGSNFTLKIRSTKLEDSAMYFCASTSREQYFGPGTRLTVT.

V is TRBV9 and J is TRBJ1-1; TRBD1 aligns across 8 bases. Germline lookup yields CDR1 SGDLS and CDR2 YYNGEE. This CDR3 region has 15 residues. With V trimmed by 1 base and J by 1 base, 3 bases remained unmatched. The CDR3 nucleotides read TGTGCCAGCAGCGTATCCGGACAGGGGAACACTGAAGCTTTCTTT. It codes for CASSVSGQGNTEAFF.

This clone has only a few counts. The gene calls are TRBV2 and TRBJ2-7; D is unresolved. The CDR3 loop spans 13 amino acids. V shed 2 bases and J shed 0 bases, with 5 bases lying between them. Germline V gene lookup returns CDR1 SNHLY and CDR2 FYNNEI. The chain's CDR3 is CASSEIISYEQYF. In nucleotides, the CDR3 is TGTGCCAGCAGTGAAATAATCTCCTACGAGCAGTACTTC. Full variable domain (rest looked up from reference TRBV2 and TRBJ2-7): EPEVTQTPSHQVTQMGQEVILRCVPISNHLYFYWYRQILGQKVEFLVSFYNNEISEKSEIFDDQFSVERPDGSNFTLKIRSTKLEDSAMYFCASSEIISYEQYFGPGTRLTVT.

The V call is TRBV6-5, the J call TRBJ1-2; 8 bases line up with TRBD1. Germline V gene lookup returns CDR1 MNHEY and CDR2 SVGAGI. This CDR3 region has 15 residues. V gave up 3 bases and J gave up 6 bases; unmatched junction bases: 9. In DNA form, the CDR3 reads TGTGCCAGCAGTTATCCAGGACAGGGCTTAAATGGCTACACCTTC. Residues: CASSYPGQGLNGYTF.

The chain recombines TRBV27 with TRBJ2-3; 12 nucleotides match TRBD2. Germline CDR1 reads MNHEY; CDR2 reads SMNVEV (reference sequence). The CDR3 is made up of 16 amino acids. After removal of 2 bases from V and 4 bases from J, the junction contained 4 bases not matched to a gene. Written as DNA, the CDR3 is TGTGCCAGCAGTTTAGTTGGACTAGCGGGACCAGATACGCAGTATTTT. It codes for CASSLVGLAGPDTQYF.